The clone carrying this T cell receptor beta chain was counted a few times. What it recognizes is unknown. The sample comes from a study of cytomegalovirus exposure and HLA in healthy donors. Notes on the study in general: Segments of the TCR beta V type were, in most cases, productive about 90% or about 30% of the time in an earlier analysis. The study assumed roughly uniform donor sequencing depth for presence/absence analyses.

Amplification used 60 Vbeta primers and 13 Jbeta primers. Assay: immunoSEQ multiplex PCR; the TCRdb copy retains only in-frame clones and omits some. Among 100,000 or so clones, more than 60% were seen once, and the ten largest hold about 2.5%. Germline CDR1 MNHEY, CDR2 SMNVEV (reference sequence). This CDR3 has 13 residues. The V and J ends lost 1 base and 0 bases respectively, with 3 bases between them. The chain joins TRBV27 to TRBJ1-1; D is uncertain. This receptor was obtained from a man in his forties or fifties in good health and CMV-seronegative. Source material: PBMCs. Here the CDR3 reads CASSLYLNTEAFF. The CDR3 nucleotides read TGTGCCAGCAGTTTATACTTGAACACTGAAGCTTTCTTT.